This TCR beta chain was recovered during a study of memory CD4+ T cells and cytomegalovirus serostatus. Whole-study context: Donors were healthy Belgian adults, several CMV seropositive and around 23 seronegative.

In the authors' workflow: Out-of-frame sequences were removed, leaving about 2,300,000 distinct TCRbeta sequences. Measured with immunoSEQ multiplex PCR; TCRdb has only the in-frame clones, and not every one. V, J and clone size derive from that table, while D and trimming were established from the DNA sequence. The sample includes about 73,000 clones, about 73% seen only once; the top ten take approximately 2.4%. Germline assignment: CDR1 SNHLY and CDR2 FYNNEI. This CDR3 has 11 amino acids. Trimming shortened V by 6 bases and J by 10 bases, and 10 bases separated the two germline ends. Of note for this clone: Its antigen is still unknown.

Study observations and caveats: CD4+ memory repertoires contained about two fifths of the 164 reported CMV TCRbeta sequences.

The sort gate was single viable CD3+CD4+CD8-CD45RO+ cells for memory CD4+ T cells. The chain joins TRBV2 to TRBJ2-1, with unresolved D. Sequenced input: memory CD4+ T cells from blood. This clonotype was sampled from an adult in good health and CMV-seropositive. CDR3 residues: CASRRLSEQFF. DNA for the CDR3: TGTGCCAGCAGGCGACTCTCGGAGCAGTTCTTC.